The sequence of this T cell receptor (beta chain) was determined in a study of early T cells in non-severe SARS-CoV-2 infection. Study in general: Sequencing of unsorted whole blood was done on bulk RNA, leaving chains unpaired.

V trimming: 6 bases; J trimming: 4 bases; junction bases outside the gene matches: 0. The CDR3 spans 11 residues. Germline CDR1 and CDR2: DFQATT and SNEGSKA (reference sequence). Study conclusions and caveats: CD4 and private specificities were missed by VDJdb matching, which favored anti-spike CD8 responses.

Each cDNA molecule carried a unique molecular identifier. TCRdb analysed the 5' RACE reads with MiXCR anew, one entry per CDR3 protein. This table has tens of thousands of distinct CDR3 sequences, 9% to 15% appearing once. This clonotype was seen repeatedly, ten times or more. The antigen is unknown. Sequencing was done on a sample of whole blood. The chain has TRBV20-1 and TRBJ2-1, with 7 bases lining up with TRBD2. This clonotype was obtained from an adult who was a healthcare worker with PCR-confirmed SARS-CoV-2 infection or an uninfected control (not recorded which). CDR3 DNA: TGCAGTGCAGCGGGGTACAATGAGCAGTTCTTC. It is translated as CSAAGYNEQFF.